Following are 8 T cell receptor beta chains from one sample sequenced in a study of T cell changes during pregnancy in multiple sclerosis. Repertoires were generated with immunoSEQ multiplex PCR, while TCRdb's copy carries only in-frame clones and drops some. This table has approximately 48,000 clones, 94% appearing once. The specimen comprised CD4+ T cells from peripheral blood mononuclear cells, sampled in the second trimester of pregnancy. The receptor source for this set is a female donor with multiple sclerosis, enrolled in a pregnancy study.

V is TRBV9 and J is TRBJ2-1; TRBD1 aligns across 9 bases. Per germline, CDR1 SGDLS and CDR2 YYNGEE. With V trimmed by 3 bases and J by 7 bases, 8 bases remained unmatched. This CDR3 region has 15 residues. The CDR3, as DNA: TGTGCCAGCAGCGCTACACAGGGGGCGTGGAATGAGCAGTTCTTC. It translates to CASSATQGAWNEQFF.

The V and J genes are TRBV6-5 and TRBJ2-3; tentative D call: TRBD1 (5 bases). The CDR3 has 14 amino acids. CDR1 and CDR2 (germline): MNHEY, SVGAGI. Trimming took off 2 bases at V and 5 bases at J, with 11 bases between the two ends. Written as DNA, the CDR3 is TGTGCCAGCAGTTACGATGACAGCCAAGATACGCAGTATTTT. It specifies CASSYDDSQDTQYF.

V and J are TRBV15 and TRBJ1-2; 7 bases match TRBD1. This CDR3 has 14 residues. CDR1 LNHNV and CDR2 YYDKDF come from the germline V gene (reference sequence). V shed 0 bases, J shed 5 bases, and the junction held 3 bases outside the gene matches. The CDR3 protein is CATSRDEGAYGYTF. The DNA of the CDR3 is TGTGCCACCAGCAGAGATGAGGGGGCGTATGGCTACACCTTC. Variable domain in full (rest from reference TRBV15 and TRBJ1-2): DAMVIQNPRYQVTQFGKPVTLSCSQTLNHNVMYWYQQKSSQAPKLLFHYYDKDFNNEADTPDNFQSRRPNTSFCFLDIRSPGLGDTAMYLCATSRDEGAYGYTFGSGTRLTVV.

This chain joins TRBV6-6 and TRBJ2-5; tentatively, D is TRBD2 (6 bases). Trimming left V 0 bases short and J 4 bases short, with 9 bases between. This CDR3 is built from 14 residues. Germline CDR1 reads MNHNY; CDR2 reads SVGAGI (reference sequence). CDR3 nucleotide sequence: TGTGCCAGCAGTTACTCGGGTAGCGGAGAGACCCAGTACTTC. This sequence encodes CASSYSGSGETQYF.

The chain carries TRBV5-1 and TRBJ1-1; 9 bases are a match to TRBD1. Germline values: CDR1 SGHRS, CDR2 YFSETQ. The length of the CDR3 is 15 residues. Germline trimming cut 4 bases from V and 4 bases from J; bases unmatched to any gene: 8. The CDR3 sequence: CASSEDRGWGTEAFF. CDR3 DNA sequence: TGCGCCAGCAGCGAGGACAGGGGATGGGGCACTGAAGCTTTCTTT.

V usage is TRBV7-6 and J usage is TRBJ1-3; 9 nucleotides line up with TRBD1. The CDR3 runs to 15 residues. Germline V lookup: CDR1 SGHVS, CDR2 FNYEAQ. V shed 5 bases, J shed 4 bases, and the junction held 6 bases outside the gene matches. CDR3 coding DNA: TGTGCCAGCAGCCCACAGGGGGCGCGGGGAAACACCATATATTTT. Translating it yields CASSPQGARGNTIYF.

This clone was counted a few times. The CDR3 DNA reads TGTGCCAGCAGTGAATATAATTTGACAGGGGGCACCGGGGAGCTGTTTTTT. It specifies CASSEYNLTGGTGELFF. This chain connects TRBV25-1 to TRBJ2-2; 9 bases are a match to TRBD1. This CDR3 is 17 amino acids long. The trim removed 0 bases at V and 4 bases at J, leaving 6 bases unmatched. Germline-derived CDR1 and CDR2 are MGHDK and SYGVNS.

V is TRBV4-3 and J is TRBJ2-5, with TRBD2 identical over 9 bases. J gave up 7 bases and V 3 bases, and 12 bases lay outside the gene matches. CDR3 length: 16 residues. The germline CDR1 and CDR2 sequences are LGHNA and YSLEER. This CDR3 reads CASSQEAGGPQGTQYF. The CDR3 bases are TGCGCCAGCAGCCAGGAAGCGGGGGGCCCCCAGGGGACCCAGTACTTC.